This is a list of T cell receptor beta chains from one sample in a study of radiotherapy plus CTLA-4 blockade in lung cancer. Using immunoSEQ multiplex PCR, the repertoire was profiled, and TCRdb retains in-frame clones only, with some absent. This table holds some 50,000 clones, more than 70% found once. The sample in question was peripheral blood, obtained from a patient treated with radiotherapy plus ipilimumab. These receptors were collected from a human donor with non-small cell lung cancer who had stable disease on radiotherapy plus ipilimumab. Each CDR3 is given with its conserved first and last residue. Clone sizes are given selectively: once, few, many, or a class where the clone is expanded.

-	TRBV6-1	CASSATPGQGASTEAFF
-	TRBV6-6	CASSSSGTGNSPLHF
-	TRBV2	CASSEALPAGDIYNEQFF
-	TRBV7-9	CASRPTGLGETQYF
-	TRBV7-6	CASSQGQGAFGANVLTF
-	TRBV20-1	CSARLHGYTF
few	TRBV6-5	CASSEGTVGYTF
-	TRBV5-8	CASSMVRGITGELFF
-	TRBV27	CASSLNRGGLEAFF
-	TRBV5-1	CASSLIGAGDTEAFF
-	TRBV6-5	CASSWTGGQETQYF
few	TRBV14	CASSQDRGRGNEQFF
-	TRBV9	CASSLAAGEVGGYTF
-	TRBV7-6	CASSLTSGVSYNEQFF
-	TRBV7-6	CASSLNRVNGYTF
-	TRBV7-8	CASSTGQPYGYTF
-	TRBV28	CASSLQVLMGYGYTF
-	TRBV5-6	CASSFPTSGGNTGELFF
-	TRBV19	CASSRGLRGSQETQYF
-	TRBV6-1	CASGTRRVNGYGYTF
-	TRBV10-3	CAIRLQGESPSRGYTF
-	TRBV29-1	CSVEDYGAGMAEELLF
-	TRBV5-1	CASSSQTGSTDTQYF
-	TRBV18	CASSPGSTKGGELFF
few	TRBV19	CASSTEGRSGANVLTF
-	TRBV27	CASSFGYNEQFF
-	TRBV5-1	CASSLPTGSYGYTF
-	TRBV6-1	CASSEYEQFF
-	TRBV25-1	CASSEWPGDSNTGELFF
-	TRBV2	CASKGTGRYNEQFF
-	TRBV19	CASRLGTSGNTIYF
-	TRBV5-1	CASATSAADTQYF
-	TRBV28	CASSLSRTGGRGYTF
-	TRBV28	CASGQTYSNQPQHF
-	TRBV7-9	CASSSRRREGNTEAFF
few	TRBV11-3	CASSSRSSGNTIYF
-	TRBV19	CASKVSASNQPQHF
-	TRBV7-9	CASSFGGRNEAFF
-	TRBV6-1	CASSEGTPYQPQHF
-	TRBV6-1	CASSVGGLSSYNEQFF
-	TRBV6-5	CASIRQGASREQFF
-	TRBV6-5	CASRRDGSNEKLFF
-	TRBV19	CASDEGDTQYF
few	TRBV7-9	CASSLSPNYEQYF
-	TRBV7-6	CASSLDSRSTDTQYF
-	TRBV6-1	CAGTGLAGTRQTQYF
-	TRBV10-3	CAISEPNRGGYTF